Below, 3 T cell receptor beta chains from the same sample are listed, as sequenced in a study of technical replicates of blood from several donors. TCRdb's table, derived via immunoSEQ multiplex PCR, lists solely in-frame clones and lacks some. Of 40,000 to 60,000 clones detected, 80% to 95% appear once; the ten largest clones hold about 3.7%. The sequenced sample consisted of PBMCs. All receptors come from a human donor in good health. Some clones in this sample may be carry-over from other donors' samples.

The rearrangement uses TRBV30 and TRBJ2-3; 7 nucleotides align to TRBD2. Germline V CDR1 and CDR2: GTSNPN, SVGIG (reference sequence). The V and J ends lost 3 bases and 3 bases, in that order; junction bases with no gene match: 18. The CDR3 length is 18 residues. In DNA, the CDR3 is TGTGCCTGGAGACCGGGGGGTGCGCGGGGCCTAGGGACAGATACGCAGTATTTT. Its translation: CAWRPGGARGLGTDTQYF. Full variable domain (remainder filled in from reference TRBV30 and TRBJ2-3): SQTIHQWPATLVQPVGSPLSLECTVEGTSNPNLYWYRQAAGRGLQLLFYSVGIGQISSEVPQNLSASRPQDRQFILSSKKLLLSDSGFYLCAWRPGGARGLGTDTQYFGPGTRLTVL.

This chain uses TRBV19 with TRBJ1-3, with TRBD1 matching 7 bases. Germline V gene sequence: CDR1 LNHDA, CDR2 SQIVND (reference sequence). V lost 6 bases and J lost 0; bases outside the gene matches: 8. The CDR3 consists of 16 residues. This CDR3 is CASRPNRDSSGNTIYF. CDR3 nucleotides: TGTGCCAGTAGGCCCAACAGGGACAGCTCTGGAAACACCATATATTTT. The full variable domain, with the rest looked up from reference TRBV19 and TRBJ1-3, is DGGITQSPKYLFRKEGQNVTLSCEQNLNHDAMYWYRQDPGQGLRLIYYSQIVNDFQKGDIAEGYSVSREKKESFPLTVTSAQKNPTAFYLCASRPNRDSSGNTIYFGEGSWLTVV.

The CDR3 DNA is TGCGCCAGCAGTGATACGGGCGGGGTCGCCTACGAGCAGTACTTC. Translating gives CASSDTGGVAYEQYF. The chain is built from TRBV10-2 and TRBJ2-7; a possible D gene is TRBD2 (6 bases). The CDR3 runs 15 residues. Deletions cut 3 bases from V and 2 bases from J, with 14 bases between. Per germline, CDR1 WSHSY and CDR2 SAAADI.